These T cell receptor beta chains were read from a single sample in a study of cytomegalovirus exposure and HLA in healthy donors. The protocol was immunoSEQ multiplex PCR, while the TCRdb copy is restricted to in-frame clones and leaves out a portion. Here the sample spans tens of thousands of clones, approximately 63% being singletons. The sequenced material came from PBMCs. These receptors originate from a woman between 45 and 60 years old in good health and CMV-seropositive. Both conserved end residues are part of each CDR3. Each record gives: V gene, D gene, clone size, J gene, CDR3 DNA, CDR3 protein. A D gene is named only where the DNA matches it firmly. Size is omitted from some rows. Given values are once, few, many or a class for expanded clones.

v_gene: TRBV6-6
d_gene: NA
abundance: once
j_gene: TRBJ2-1
CDR3nt: TGTGCCAGCAGGCCAGGGACCTACAATGAGCAGTTCTTC
CDR3aa: CASRPGTYNEQFF

v_gene: TRBV11-1
d_gene: NA
abundance: NA
j_gene: TRBJ2-4
CDR3nt: TGTGCCAGCAGCTCCCGGACAGAATGGTTTACAAGGGACATTCAGTACTTC
CDR3aa: CASSSRTEWFTRDIQYF

v_gene: TRBV6-5
d_gene: TRBD1
abundance: NA
j_gene: TRBJ2-7
CDR3nt: TGTGCCAGCAGTCTCCGGGACAGGGGATCCTACGAGCAGTACTTC
CDR3aa: CASSLRDRGSYEQYF

v_gene: TRBV9
d_gene: NA
abundance: NA
j_gene: TRBJ1-4
CDR3nt: TGTGCCAGCAGCGTAGAGGGAGGGTTAGGTGAAAAACTGTTTTTT
CDR3aa: CASSVEGGLGEKLFF

v_gene: TRBV4-3
d_gene: TRBD1
abundance: NA
j_gene: TRBJ2-7
CDR3nt: TGCGCCAGCAGCCAAGACGGGACAGGGGATTCCTACGAGCAGTACTTC
CDR3aa: CASSQDGTGDSYEQYF

v_gene: TRBV7-2
d_gene: NA
abundance: NA
j_gene: TRBJ1-5
CDR3nt: TGTGCCACCCGGCAGGATCTGGGTCAGCCCCAGCATTTT
CDR3aa: CATRQDLGQPQHF

v_gene: TRBV29-1
d_gene: NA
abundance: once
j_gene: TRBJ2-1
CDR3nt: TGCAGCGTTGAAGATCTGGGGCATGAGCAGTTCTTC
CDR3aa: CSVEDLGHEQFF

v_gene: TRBV5-4
d_gene: NA
abundance: NA
j_gene: TRBJ2-3
CDR3nt: TGTGCCAGCAGCGATCAATGGAGGGATACGCAGTATTTT
CDR3aa: CASSDQWRDTQYF

v_gene: TRBV5-1
d_gene: NA
abundance: once
j_gene: TRBJ2-1
CDR3nt: TGCGCCAGCAGCCTCGGGACTCCCAGTGACAATGAGCAGTTCTTC
CDR3aa: CASSLGTPSDNEQFF

v_gene: TRBV7-9
d_gene: TRBD2
abundance: NA
j_gene: TRBJ2-7
CDR3nt: TGTGCCAGCAGCCCGGGAGGGCGGGAGCAGTACTTC
CDR3aa: CASSPGGREQYF

v_gene: TRBV27
d_gene: NA
abundance: NA
j_gene: TRBJ2-3
CDR3nt: TGTGCCAGCAGTTTGTGGAGTACAGATACGCAGTATTTT
CDR3aa: CASSLWSTDTQYF

v_gene: TRBV4-2
d_gene: TRBD2
abundance: NA
j_gene: TRBJ2-1
CDR3nt: TGTGCCAGCAGCCAGGACGGACTAGCGGGAGTCAAGGATGAGCAGTTCTTC
CDR3aa: CASSQDGLAGVKDEQFF

v_gene: TRBV28
d_gene: NA
abundance: NA
j_gene: TRBJ1-5
CDR3nt: TGTGCCAGCAGCCAGTCACAGTCCGATCAGCCCCAGCATTTT
CDR3aa: CASSQSQSDQPQHF

v_gene: TRBV6-5
d_gene: TRBD1
abundance: NA
j_gene: TRBJ1-1
CDR3nt: TGTGCCAGCAGTCCTGGACAGGAGCGAACTGAAGCTTTCTTT
CDR3aa: CASSPGQERTEAFF

v_gene: TRBV11-2
d_gene: NA
abundance: once
j_gene: TRBJ1-2
CDR3nt: TGTGCCAGCAGCTTAGGAGGGTACCAAGGGGGAGGCTACACCTTC
CDR3aa: CASSLGGYQGGGYTF

v_gene: TRBV5-4
d_gene: TRBD1
abundance: few
j_gene: TRBJ1-6
CDR3nt: TGTGCCAGCAGCCCAGGGGGAAGGGTTGCCTCACCCCTCCACTTT
CDR3aa: CASSPGGRVASPLHF

v_gene: TRBV2
d_gene: TRBD1
abundance: few
j_gene: TRBJ1-5
CDR3nt: TGTGCCAGCAGTGAATCTACAGGGGGACCTAATCAGCCCCAGCATTTT
CDR3aa: CASSESTGGPNQPQHF

v_gene: TRBV27
d_gene: NA
abundance: once
j_gene: TRBJ2-1
CDR3nt: TGTGCCAGCAGTCTAGGGGTAGGTCACAATGAGCAGTTCTTC
CDR3aa: CASSLGVGHNEQFF

v_gene: TRBV6-1
d_gene: TRBD2
abundance: NA
j_gene: TRBJ2-3
CDR3nt: TGTGCCAGCCAGCGGGAGATCGGCACAGATACGCAGTATTTT
CDR3aa: CASQREIGTDTQYF

v_gene: TRBV7-3
d_gene: NA
abundance: NA
j_gene: TRBJ2-3
CDR3nt: TGTGCCAGCAGCCGCGGCTCCGGGGAGAGCACAGATACGCAGTATTTT
CDR3aa: CASSRGSGESTDTQYF

v_gene: TRBV6-1
d_gene: NA
abundance: NA
j_gene: TRBJ1-5
CDR3nt: TGTGCCAGCAGTGAAGCGCGAGGGAACAATCAGCCCCAGCATTTT
CDR3aa: CASSEARGNNQPQHF

v_gene: TRBV7-2
d_gene: NA
abundance: NA
j_gene: TRBJ1-4
CDR3nt: TGTGCCAGCAGCTTAGGGGAGGTAGAAAAACTGTTTTTT
CDR3aa: CASSLGEVEKLFF

v_gene: TRBV4-2
d_gene: NA
abundance: NA
j_gene: TRBJ2-5
CDR3nt: TGTGCCAGCAGCCAAGGCGTAGGAGGGGAGACCCAGTACTTC
CDR3aa: CASSQGVGGETQYF

v_gene: TRBV28
d_gene: TRBD1
abundance: NA
j_gene: TRBJ1-3
CDR3nt: TGTGCCAGCATCCTAGGGGGCGCGGATGGAAACACCATATATTTT
CDR3aa: CASILGGADGNTIYF

v_gene: TRBV10-3
d_gene: NA
abundance: NA
j_gene: TRBJ1-2
CDR3nt: TGTGCCATCAGTGAGTCAGGGGTCGACTATGGCTACACCTTC
CDR3aa: CAISESGVDYGYTF

v_gene: TRBV13
d_gene: NA
abundance: NA
j_gene: TRBJ2-7
CDR3nt: TGTGCCAGCACAAGAGGTGAGGGAAACTACGAGCAGTACTTC
CDR3aa: CASTRGEGNYEQYF

v_gene: TRBV2
d_gene: NA
abundance: once
j_gene: TRBJ1-1
CDR3nt: TGTGCCAGCCTAAGAGGAGGGATTCCCTTGAACACTGAAGCTTTCTTT
CDR3aa: CASLRGGIPLNTEAFF

v_gene: TRBV6-5
d_gene: TRBD2
abundance: few
j_gene: TRBJ2-4
CDR3nt: TGTGCCAGCAGTCATACCGGGACTAGCGTAAACATTCAGTACTTC
CDR3aa: CASSHTGTSVNIQYF

v_gene: TRBV4-1
d_gene: NA
abundance: NA
j_gene: TRBJ2-7
CDR3nt: TGCGCCAGCAGCCAAGATCCTCAGTACGAGCAGTACTTC
CDR3aa: CASSQDPQYEQYF

v_gene: TRBV4-3
d_gene: NA
abundance: NA
j_gene: TRBJ2-4
CDR3nt: TGCGCCAGCAGCCAAGGGACTCAAAACATTCAGTACTTC
CDR3aa: CASSQGTQNIQYF

v_gene: TRBV6-6
d_gene: NA
abundance: NA
j_gene: TRBJ1-2
CDR3nt: TGTGCCAGCAGTTACTCCGTAGGGACACCACATGGCTACACCTTC
CDR3aa: CASSYSVGTPHGYTF

v_gene: TRBV20-1
d_gene: NA
abundance: NA
j_gene: TRBJ1-4
CDR3nt: TGCAGTGCTAGAGCAGGTGAAAAACTGTTTTTT
CDR3aa: CSARAGEKLFF

v_gene: TRBV28
d_gene: NA
abundance: NA
j_gene: TRBJ2-5
CDR3nt: TGTGCCAGCAGTTTTGTCAGTTCGGACTCAGAGACCCAGTACTTC
CDR3aa: CASSFVSSDSETQYF

v_gene: TRBV4-3
d_gene: NA
abundance: NA
j_gene: TRBJ1-2
CDR3nt: TGCGCCAGCAGCCAGGGGGGTGGCAGTCATACCTTC
CDR3aa: CASSQGGGSHTF

v_gene: TRBV28
d_gene: NA
abundance: few
j_gene: TRBJ2-7
CDR3nt: TGTGCCAGCAGTTTGAGTTCCTACGAGCAGTACTTC
CDR3aa: CASSLSSYEQYF

v_gene: TRBV5-5
d_gene: NA
abundance: NA
j_gene: TRBJ1-4
CDR3nt: TGTGCCAGCAGCTTGGACCGTGTAAGGGGTCGGGAAAAACTGTTTTTT
CDR3aa: CASSLDRVRGREKLFF

v_gene: TRBV2
d_gene: TRBD2
abundance: NA
j_gene: TRBJ2-3
CDR3nt: TGTGCCAGCAGTGAAGGATTAGCGGGAGTGGGAGATACGCAGTATTTT
CDR3aa: CASSEGLAGVGDTQYF

v_gene: TRBV27
d_gene: NA
abundance: few
j_gene: TRBJ1-1
CDR3nt: TGTGCCAGCAGTTTTCGGGGGAACACTGAAGCTTTCTTT
CDR3aa: CASSFRGNTEAFF

v_gene: TRBV7-2
d_gene: TRBD1
abundance: NA
j_gene: TRBJ1-4
CDR3nt: TGTGCCAGCAGCTCAGCTGGGACAGGGGGTGCAACTAATGAAAAACTGTTTTTT
CDR3aa: CASSSAGTGGATNEKLFF

v_gene: TRBV2
d_gene: TRBD2
abundance: NA
j_gene: TRBJ2-4
CDR3nt: TGTGCCAGCATGGGGACTAGCGGGAGGGCACGAGCCAAAAACATTCAGTACTTC
CDR3aa: CASMGTSGRARAKNIQYF

v_gene: TRBV19
d_gene: NA
abundance: few
j_gene: TRBJ1-2
CDR3nt: TGTGCCACCGAAGGGGAACATAACTATGGCTACACCTTC
CDR3aa: CATEGEHNYGYTF

v_gene: TRBV28
d_gene: TRBD2
abundance: few
j_gene: TRBJ2-3
CDR3nt: TGTGCCAGCAGCCAACCGGGACTAGCGGAAAACACAGATACGCAGTATTTT
CDR3aa: CASSQPGLAENTDTQYF

v_gene: TRBV2
d_gene: NA
abundance: few
j_gene: TRBJ2-2
CDR3nt: TGTGCCAGCAGTGTACAGAACACCGGGGAGCTGTTTTTT
CDR3aa: CASSVQNTGELFF

v_gene: TRBV4-2
d_gene: NA
abundance: NA
j_gene: TRBJ1-1
CDR3nt: TGTGCCAGCAGCCAAGACAGGGACACTGAAGCTTTCTTT
CDR3aa: CASSQDRDTEAFF

v_gene: TRBV5-6
d_gene: NA
abundance: NA
j_gene: TRBJ2-2
CDR3nt: TGTGCCAGCAGCTTTTATACGGCGGGGCACGGGGAGCTGTTTTTT
CDR3aa: CASSFYTAGHGELFF

v_gene: TRBV19
d_gene: TRBD1
abundance: NA
j_gene: TRBJ2-3
CDR3nt: TGTGCCAGTAGTATCGTACAGGGGGCAGGAGATACGCAGTATTTT
CDR3aa: CASSIVQGAGDTQYF

v_gene: TRBV7-8
d_gene: NA
abundance: NA
j_gene: TRBJ1-2
CDR3nt: TGTGCCAGCAGCTTAGTACCCGGGGTCGGGGGCTACACCTTC
CDR3aa: CASSLVPGVGGYTF

v_gene: TRBV11-2
d_gene: NA
abundance: few
j_gene: TRBJ2-5
CDR3nt: TGTGCCAGCAGCTTATCCGACAGTACCCTCATGGACTTC
CDR3aa: CASSLSDSTLMDF

v_gene: TRBV10-3
d_gene: NA
abundance: NA
j_gene: TRBJ2-2
CDR3nt: TGTGCCATCCAGTCCACGAACACCGGGGAGCTGTTTTTT
CDR3aa: CAIQSTNTGELFF

v_gene: TRBV29-1
d_gene: NA
abundance: few
j_gene: TRBJ1-1
CDR3nt: TGCACCTTCCCGAGGTCGAGGTCCACTGAAGCTTTCTTT
CDR3aa: CTFPRSRSTEAFF

v_gene: TRBV4-3
d_gene: TRBD1
abundance: NA
j_gene: TRBJ1-2
CDR3nt: TGCGCCAGCAGCCAAGATGACAGGGCGGACTATGGCTACACCTTC
CDR3aa: CASSQDDRADYGYTF